The rows below give T cell receptor beta chains drawn from one sample of a study of neurological immune-mediated disorders. One entry per CDR3 protein, called by TCRdb with MiXCR from the 5' RACE reads. The data contain tens of thousands of distinct CDR3 sequences, about 3.3% of them singletons. The sample taken for sequencing was PBMCs. These receptor sequences come from a woman between 55 and 75 years old with multiple sclerosis. The conserved cysteine and the conserved F or W are not part of the CDR3 here.

TRBV18 ASTSQHGQGNEQF
TRBV7-9 ASSSSGGMRGNEQF
TRBV12-3/TRBV12-4 ASRITGTGLYEQY
TRBV5-1 ASSFNDRAPYEQY
TRBV7-6 ASSPQGALYNSPLH
TRBV12-3/TRBV12-4 ASTQTGANTEAF
TRBV5-1 ASSTRTSGGAGGELF
TRBV4-1 ASSQDGQKNYGYT
TRBV20-1 SASPGGRSYEQY
TRBV20-1 SARMGANTGELF
TRBV2 ASLGRAGEQY
TRBV28 ASTTTGQGVYEQY
TRBV30 AWSGDGDQPQH
TRBV20-1 SAEGATGKKY
TRBV12-3/TRBV12-4 ASSLRDLSTDTQY
TRBV5-1 ASSLAQRGQETQY
TRBV15 ATSLAMNTEAF
TRBV7-6 ASSLARGASSEKLF
TRBV5-1 ASSLVAVGDNEKLF
TRBV6-5 ASRPTQGGETQY
TRBV11-2 ASSVAGGPTGELF
TRBV20-1 SASDNPTDTQY
TRBV27 ASSHRTYEQF
TRBV7-9 ASSLATGLEF
TRBV7-2 ASSSNRALNQPQH
TRBV20-1 SASLLGGAEDTQY
TRBV10-3 ATLDHAENEQF
TRBV6-2/TRBV6-3 ASENHSNQPQH
TRBV7-2 ASSLGTFGANEKLF
TRBV28 ASSLTGSGTDTQY
TRBV20-1 SASAGNSNQPQH
TRBV7-2 ASSLEGGAGGLNEQF
TRBV29-1 SVRDRGFLRNTEAF
TRBV15 ATSRDSRGHNEQF
TRBV3-1 ASSHSGGGAGETQY
TRBV7-2 ASSRQGQPNQPQH
TRBV7-8 ASSLQGNEQF
TRBV12-3/TRBV12-4 ASSLGRGNYQGKLF
TRBV3-1 ASSQRTSRNSPLH
TRBV5-1 ASTVDRYSHGYT
TRBV20-1 SGLAGAQETQY
TRBV7-2 ASSPNTYEQY
TRBV20-1 SATPGGGETQY